This is a list of T cell receptor beta chains from one sample in a study of T cells expressing NK-cell markers. TCRdb reprocessed the 5' RACE reads and keeps a single row for each CDR3 protein, giving no DNA. The listing contains about 550,000 distinct CDR3 sequences. The sample consisted of blood T cells: a sorted CD56 or NKG2C T cell subset, CD4+ or CD8+ T cells, or bulk PBMC T cells (not recorded which). The receptor source for this set is a man between 18 and 29 years old in good health. Each CDR3 is given with its conserved first and last residue.

TRBV30	TRBJ2-1	CARSSSGRPYNEQFF
TRBV29-1	TRBJ2-3	CSVEGSSGRTDTQYF
TRBV10-3	TRBJ2-5	CAISEGFGGRETQYF
TRBV12-3/TRBV12-4	TRBJ2-1	CASSFLTGPNEQFF
TRBV7-6	TRBJ2-2	CASSSLADGANTGELFF
TRBV21-1	TRBJ2-7	CASSKSGTPFVHEQYF
TRBV29-1	TRBJ2-3	CSVEDHREGMGADTQYF
TRBV29-1	TRBJ2-1	CSVDQGARINEQFF
TRBV29-1	TRBJ2-3	CSVLRSGSGDTQYF
TRBV20-1	TRBJ2-5	CSARSVAGTGETQYF
TRBV5-5	TRBJ2-2	CASSLGARYTGELFF
TRBV12-3/TRBV12-4	TRBJ2-4	CASRALNIQYF
TRBV10-3	TRBJ2-2	CAISERDTLTGELFF
TRBV27	TRBJ2-7	CASSPWTSGSYEQYF
TRBV12-3/TRBV12-4	TRBJ1-1	CATGTGGEAFF
TRBV5-6	TRBJ2-3	CASSFTSSTDTQYF
TRBV5-1	TRBJ2-2	CASSSVASGRTAGELFF
TRBV4-1	TRBJ2-5	CASSPLARETQYF
TRBV2	TRBJ2-2	CASLRLGTGELFF
TRBV11-2	TRBJ2-3	CASSKGVAGRGTDTQYF
TRBV7-9	TRBJ2-1	CASSLMASGYNEQFF
TRBV2	TRBJ2-7	CASIRVGQGGYEQYF
TRBV5-1	TRBJ2-1	CASSTGLAEQFF
TRBV5-1	TRBJ2-3	CASSFSDSRTDTQYF
TRBV7-9	TRBJ2-2	CATYRAGELFF
TRBV12-3/TRBV12-4	TRBJ2-2	CASSSGTGNTGELFF
TRBV15	TRBJ2-5	CATSTAGQETQYF
TRBV6-5	TRBJ2-1	CASSYSGLASPSSYNEQFF
TRBV20-1	TRBJ2-2	CSARLQNTGELFF
TRBV9	TRBJ2-3	CASSVSGSNADTQYF
TRBV12-5	TRBJ1-2	CASGSPSGDRGYGYTF
TRBV7-2	TRBJ2-1	CASSPPGTRSNEQFF
TRBV9	TRBJ2-5	CASSVAGGETQYF
TRBV5-5	TRBJ2-3	CASSLYASGSTDTQYF
TRBV29-1	TRBJ2-1	CSVVGTAPYNEQFF
TRBV7-2	TRBJ2-1	CASSRREVLHVPSYNEQFF
TRBV20-1	TRBJ1-2	CSARGRDFYGYTF
TRBV12-3/TRBV12-4	TRBJ2-7	CASSPSPAVYEQYF
TRBV7-9	TRBJ2-1	CASSLGVGPENNEQFF
TRBV20-1	TRBJ1-5	CSARPGGSNQPQHF
TRBV30	TRBJ1-2	CAWSVTGANYGYTF
TRBV27	TRBJ2-1	CASSLTGVGAYNEQFF
TRBV27	TRBJ2-7	CASRRSGTYEQYF
TRBV7-9	TRBJ2-7	CASSLAVGGGHEQYF
TRBV15	TRBJ1-4	CATSRDRRTDEKLFF
TRBV6-5	TRBJ2-3	CASRPDRGHTDTQYF
TRBV20-1	TRBJ2-1	CSAREAGTSGRGGNEQFF
TRBV7-2	TRBJ2-7	CASSLEREREQYF
TRBV10-3	TRBJ2-1	CAISASGASGRASFF
TRBV29-1	TRBJ2-1	CSVGTRENEQFF
TRBV4-3	TRBJ2-7	CASSQSRDPFYEQYF
TRBV3-1	TRBJ2-1	CASSQVLVSGNEQFF
TRBV5-1	TRBJ2-5	CASSSRLAGGQETQYF